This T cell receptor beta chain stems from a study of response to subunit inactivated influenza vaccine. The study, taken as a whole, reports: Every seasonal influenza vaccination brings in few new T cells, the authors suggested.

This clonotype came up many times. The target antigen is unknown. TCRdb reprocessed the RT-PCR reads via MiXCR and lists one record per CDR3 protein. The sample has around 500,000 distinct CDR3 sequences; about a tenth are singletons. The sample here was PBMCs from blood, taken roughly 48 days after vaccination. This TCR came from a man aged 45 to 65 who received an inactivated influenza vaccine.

The CDR3 protein is CASSQQGTSGGARPNTGELFF. As DNA, the CDR3 is TGCGCCAGCAGCCAACAAGGGACTAGCGGGGGGGCCAGGCCTAACACCGGGGAGCTGTTTTTT. The chain recombines TRBV4-1 with TRBJ2-2, with 16 bases that match TRBD2. V shed 2 bases and J 2 bases; nucleotides not matched to a gene: 11. The CDR3 contains 21 residues. Germline V CDR1 and CDR2: MGHRA, YSYEKL.